These 3 T cell receptor beta chains came from one sample sequenced in a study of blood T cell repertoires in COVID-19. TCRdb keeps only in-frame clones here, not all; method: immunoSEQ multiplex PCR. The table has about 190,000 clones, roughly nine tenths seen once. The sample comprised peripheral blood. These TCRs come from a man aged 40-55 years with acute or convalescent COVID-19.

J is TRBJ2-2 and V is TRBV7-9, with TRBD2 matching over 12 bases. This CDR3 is 16 amino acids long. In germline, CDR1 is SEHNR, CDR2 FQNEAQ (reference sequence). J lost 3 bases, V lost 5 bases, and 4 bases had no gene match. In DNA, the CDR3 is TGTGCCAGCAGCCCGGCTAGCGGGGGGGACACCGGGGAGCTGTTTTTT. Its protein product is CASSPASGGDTGELFF. Full variable domain (rest looked up from reference TRBV7-9 and TRBJ2-2): DTGVSQNPRHKITKRGQNVTFRCDPISEHNRLYWYRQTLGQGPEFLTYFQNEAQLEKSRLLSDRFSAERPKGSFSTLEIQRTEQGDSAMYLCASSPASGGDTGELFFGEGSRLTVL.

This chain connects TRBV5-4 to TRBJ2-6, with a possible D match to TRBD2 (6 bases). The germline V gene has CDR1 SGHNT and CDR2 YYREEE (reference sequence). This CDR3 contains 17 residues. Trimming shortened V by 1 base and J by 2 bases, and 13 bases separated the two germline ends. The CDR3 spells CASSLPGGGTGANVLTF. DNA of the CDR3: TGTGCCAGCAGCTTGCCGGGTGGGGGGACTGGGGCCAACGTCCTGACTTTC. The full variable domain, completed using reference TRBV5-4 and TRBJ2-6, is ETGVTQSPTHLIKTRGQQVTLRCSSQSGHNTVSWYQQALGQGPQFIFQYYREEENGRGNFPPRFSGLQFPNYSSELNVNALELDDSALYLCASSLPGGGTGANVLTFGAGSRLTVL.

This clone came up once. The genes are TRBV11-2 and TRBJ1-2, with 12 bases that match TRBD1. CDR3 size: 16 residues. Germline V gene lookup returns CDR1 SGHAT and CDR2 FQNNGV. The V gene end was trimmed by 0 bases and the J gene end by 6 bases; junction bases not matched to a gene: 5. DNA for the CDR3: TGTGCCAGCAGCTTAGATGCGGGACAGGGGGCAGATGGCTACACCTTC. Amino acid sequence: CASSLDAGQGADGYTF.